The next 2 T cell receptor beta chains were all read from a single sample in a study of T cells in Graves' hyperthyroidism and ophthalmopathy. The source material, RNA transcripts, was used to amplify TCR beta CDR3 regions. First-round RT-PCR of the TCR CDR3 relied on the HTBI primer set. One entry per CDR3 protein results from TCRdb running MiXCR on the multiplex PCR reads. Of a few hundred thousand distinct CDR3 sequences listed, 46% are singletons. The sequencing sample was made of peripheral blood or thyroid tissue (not recorded which). The receptors originated from an adult woman with Graves' disease, either hyperthyroidism or ophthalmopathy (not recorded which).

The rearrangement joins TRBV28 to TRBJ2-7; TRBD1 matches 11 bases. Germline V gives CDR1 MDHEN, CDR2 SYDVKM. The CDR3 is 14 residues long. V shed 6 bases and J 2 bases; nucleotides not matched to a gene: 3. The DNA for the CDR3 is TGTGCCAGCAGAAGGGGACAGGGGGCCTACGAGCAGTACTTC. Protein sequence: CASRRGQGAYEQYF.

V gene TRBV7-9 combines with J gene TRBJ2-7; D could derive from TRBD1 or TRBD2 (5 bases each). The CDR3 extends over 13 amino acids. The V end lost 7 bases, the J end lost 7 bases, and 17 bases lay between the germline ends. Looked up from germline, CDR1 is SEHNR and CDR2 is FQNEAQ (reference sequence). The chain's CDR3 is CASTTGTDIEQYF. The CDR3 bases are TGTGCCAGCACCACCGGGACGGACATTGAGCAGTACTTC.